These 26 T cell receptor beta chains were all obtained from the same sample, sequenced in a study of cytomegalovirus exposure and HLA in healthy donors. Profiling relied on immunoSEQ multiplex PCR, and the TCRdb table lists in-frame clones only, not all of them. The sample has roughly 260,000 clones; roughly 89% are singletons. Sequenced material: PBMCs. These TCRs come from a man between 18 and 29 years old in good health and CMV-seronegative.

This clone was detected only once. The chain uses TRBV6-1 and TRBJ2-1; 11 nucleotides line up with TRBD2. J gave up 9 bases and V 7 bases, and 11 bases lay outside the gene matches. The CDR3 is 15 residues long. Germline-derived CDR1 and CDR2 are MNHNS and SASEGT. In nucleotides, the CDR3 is TGTGCCAGCACCCTTCTTGGTCTAGCGGGAGGTGAGCAGTTCTTC. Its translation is CASTLLGLAGGEQFF.

In nucleotides, the CDR3 is TGTGCCAGCAGCGAGGACAGATCCTACGAGCAGTACTTC. It encodes CASSEDRSYEQYF. The rearrangement uses TRBV7-6 and TRBJ2-7, with a tentative D call TRBD1 (6 bases). CDR1 is SGHVS and CDR2 is FNYEAQ in the germline V gene. Trimming left V 5 bases short and J 1 base short, with 9 bases between. The CDR3 spans 13 residues.

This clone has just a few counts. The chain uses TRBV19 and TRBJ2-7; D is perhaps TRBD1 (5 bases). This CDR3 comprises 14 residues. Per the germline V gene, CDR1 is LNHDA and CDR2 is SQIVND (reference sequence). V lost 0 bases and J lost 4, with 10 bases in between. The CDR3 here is CASSIDRVGYEQYF. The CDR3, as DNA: TGTGCCAGTAGTATAGACAGGGTGGGATACGAGCAGTACTTC.

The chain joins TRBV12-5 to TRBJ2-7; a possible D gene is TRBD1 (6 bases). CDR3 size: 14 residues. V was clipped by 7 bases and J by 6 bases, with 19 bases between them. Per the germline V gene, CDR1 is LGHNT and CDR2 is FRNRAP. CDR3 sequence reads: CASATQGQLSEQYF. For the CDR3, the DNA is TGTGCTAGTGCCACCCAAGGACAGCTGAGCGAGCAGTACTTC.

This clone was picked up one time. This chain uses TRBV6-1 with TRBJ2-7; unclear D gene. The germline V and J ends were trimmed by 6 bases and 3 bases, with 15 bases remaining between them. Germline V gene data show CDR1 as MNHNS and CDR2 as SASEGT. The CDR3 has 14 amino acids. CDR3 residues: CASRGLGSFYEQYF. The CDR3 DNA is TGTGCCAGCAGAGGTCTAGGTTCCTTCTACGAGCAGTACTTC.

As DNA, the CDR3 is TGTGCCAGCAGTTACTCACAGTTCGGGGGGGGCTACACCTTC. This translates into CASSYSQFGGGYTF. The J gene is TRBJ1-2, the V gene TRBV6-5; D possibly corresponds to TRBD1 (5 bases). Germline V gives CDR1 MNHEY, CDR2 SVGAGI. The V and J ends lost 0 bases and 8 bases respectively, with 13 bases between them. The CDR3 covers 14 residues.

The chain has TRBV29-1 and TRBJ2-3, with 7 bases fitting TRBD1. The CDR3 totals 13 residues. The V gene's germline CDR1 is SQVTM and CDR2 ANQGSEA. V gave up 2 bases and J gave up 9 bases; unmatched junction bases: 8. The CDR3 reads CSVERTGQGTQYF. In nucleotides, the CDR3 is TGCAGCGTTGAACGGACAGGTCAAGGGACGCAGTATTTT.

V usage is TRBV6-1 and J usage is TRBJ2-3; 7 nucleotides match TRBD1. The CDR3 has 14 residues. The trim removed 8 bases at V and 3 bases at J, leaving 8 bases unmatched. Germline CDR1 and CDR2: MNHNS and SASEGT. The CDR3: CASLRGQLTDTQYF. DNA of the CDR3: TGTGCCAGCCTAAGGGGACAGCTTACAGATACGCAGTATTTT.

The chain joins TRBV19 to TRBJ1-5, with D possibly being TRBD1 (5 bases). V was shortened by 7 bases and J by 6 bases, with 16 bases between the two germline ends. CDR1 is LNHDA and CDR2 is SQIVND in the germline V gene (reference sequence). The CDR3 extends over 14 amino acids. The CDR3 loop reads CASTHGGGTQPQHF. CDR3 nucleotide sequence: TGTGCCAGTACCCACGGGGGGGGGACTCAGCCCCAGCATTTT. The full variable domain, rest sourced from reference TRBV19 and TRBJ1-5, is DGGITQSPKYLFRKEGQNVTLSCEQNLNHDAMYWYRQDPGQGLRLIYYSQIVNDFQKGDIAEGYSVSREKKESFPLTVTSAQKNPTAFYLCASTHGGGTQPQHFGDGTRLSIL.

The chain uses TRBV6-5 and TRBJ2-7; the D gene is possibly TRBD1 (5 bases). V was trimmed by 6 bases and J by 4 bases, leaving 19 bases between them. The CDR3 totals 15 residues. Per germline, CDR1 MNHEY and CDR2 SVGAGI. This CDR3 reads CASSQGEGRGYEQYF. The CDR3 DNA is TGTGCCAGCAGCCAAGGGGAAGGCAGAGGATACGAGCAGTACTTC.

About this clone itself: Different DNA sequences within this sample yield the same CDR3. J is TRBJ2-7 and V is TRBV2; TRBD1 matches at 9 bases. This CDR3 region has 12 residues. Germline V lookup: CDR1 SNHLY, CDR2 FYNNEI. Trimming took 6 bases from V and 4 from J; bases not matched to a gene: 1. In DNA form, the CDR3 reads TGTGCCAGCAGAGACAGGGGGTACGAGCAGTACTTC. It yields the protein CASRDRGYEQYF.

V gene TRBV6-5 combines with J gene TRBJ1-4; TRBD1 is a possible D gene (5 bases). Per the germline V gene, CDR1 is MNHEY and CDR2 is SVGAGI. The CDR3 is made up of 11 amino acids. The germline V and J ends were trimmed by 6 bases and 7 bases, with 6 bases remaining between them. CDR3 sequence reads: CASSGGEKLFF. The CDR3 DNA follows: TGTGCCAGCAGCGGGGGTGAAAAACTGTTTTTT.

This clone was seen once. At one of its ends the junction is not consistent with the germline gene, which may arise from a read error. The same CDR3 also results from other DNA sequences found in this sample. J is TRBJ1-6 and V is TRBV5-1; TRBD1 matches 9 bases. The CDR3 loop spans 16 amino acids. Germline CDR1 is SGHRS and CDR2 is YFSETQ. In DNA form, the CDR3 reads TGCGCCAGCAGCTTGGCCGGGACAGGGCGGGCCTCACCTCTCCACTTT. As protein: CASSLAGTGRASPLHF.

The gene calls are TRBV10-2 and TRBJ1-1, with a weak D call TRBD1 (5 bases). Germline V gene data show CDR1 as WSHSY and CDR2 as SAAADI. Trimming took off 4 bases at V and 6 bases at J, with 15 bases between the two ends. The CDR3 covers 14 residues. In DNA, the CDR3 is TGCGCCAGCAGTGCGCCAGGGTTGTCTTCTGAAGCTTTCTTT. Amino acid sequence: CASSAPGLSSEAFF.

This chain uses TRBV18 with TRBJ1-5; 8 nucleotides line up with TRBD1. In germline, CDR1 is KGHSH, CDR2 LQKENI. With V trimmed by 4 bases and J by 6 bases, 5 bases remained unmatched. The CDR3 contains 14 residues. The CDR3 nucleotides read TGTGCCAGCTCACTCGACAGGGGAGGTCAGCCCCAGCATTTT. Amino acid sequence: CASSLDRGGQPQHF.

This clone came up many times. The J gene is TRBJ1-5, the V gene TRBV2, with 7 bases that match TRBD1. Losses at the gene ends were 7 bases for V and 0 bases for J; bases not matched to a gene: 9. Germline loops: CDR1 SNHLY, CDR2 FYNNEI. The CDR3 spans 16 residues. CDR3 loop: CASNRGGAYSNQPQHF. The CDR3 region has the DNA TGTGCCAGCAATAGAGGGGGCGCTTATAGCAATCAGCCCCAGCATTTT.

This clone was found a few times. The CDR3 here is CASSLGRIPSPLHF. The CDR3 nucleotides are TGTGCCAGCAGCTTAGGGCGGATTCCCTCACCCCTCCACTTT. This chain uses TRBV13 with TRBJ1-6; unclear D gene. Trimming took 0 bases from V and 10 from J, leaving 10 bases between them. Germline CDR1 is PRHDT and CDR2 is FYEKMQ (reference sequence). The CDR3 extends over 14 amino acids.

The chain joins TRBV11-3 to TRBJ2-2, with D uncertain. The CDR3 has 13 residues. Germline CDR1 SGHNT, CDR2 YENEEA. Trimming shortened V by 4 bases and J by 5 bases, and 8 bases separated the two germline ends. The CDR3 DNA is TGTGCCAGCAGCTCTACCCCAACCGGGGAGCTGTTTTTT. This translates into CASSSTPTGELFF.

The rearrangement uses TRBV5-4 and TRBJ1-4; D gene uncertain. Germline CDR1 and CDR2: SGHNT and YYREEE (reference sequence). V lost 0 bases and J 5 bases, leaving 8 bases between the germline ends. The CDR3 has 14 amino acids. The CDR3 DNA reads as TGTGCCAGCAGCTTGGGGGCGGGGAATGAAAAACTGTTTTTT. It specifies CASSLGAGNEKLFF.

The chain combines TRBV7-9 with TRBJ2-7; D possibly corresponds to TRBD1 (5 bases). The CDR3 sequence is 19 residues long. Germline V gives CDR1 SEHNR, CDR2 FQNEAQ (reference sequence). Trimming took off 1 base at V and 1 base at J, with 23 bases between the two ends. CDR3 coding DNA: TGTGCCAGCAGCTTAGTCCGTTCCCCAGGGTTTGGGGAATCCTACGAGCAGTACTTC. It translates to CASSLVRSPGFGESYEQYF.

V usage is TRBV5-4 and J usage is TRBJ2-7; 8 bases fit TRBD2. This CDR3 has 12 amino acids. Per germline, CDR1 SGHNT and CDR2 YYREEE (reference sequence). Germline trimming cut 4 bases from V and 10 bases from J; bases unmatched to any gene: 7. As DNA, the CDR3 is TGTGCCAGCAGCGCCTTAAGCGGGAGTCAGTACTTC. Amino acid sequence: CASSALSGSQYF.

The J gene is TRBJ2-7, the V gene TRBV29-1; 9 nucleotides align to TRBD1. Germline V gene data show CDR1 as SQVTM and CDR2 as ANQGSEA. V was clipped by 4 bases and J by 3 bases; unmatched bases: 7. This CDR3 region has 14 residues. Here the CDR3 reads CSVGFGTGFYEQYF. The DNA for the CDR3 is TGCAGCGTTGGCTTTGGGACAGGGTTCTACGAGCAGTACTTC.

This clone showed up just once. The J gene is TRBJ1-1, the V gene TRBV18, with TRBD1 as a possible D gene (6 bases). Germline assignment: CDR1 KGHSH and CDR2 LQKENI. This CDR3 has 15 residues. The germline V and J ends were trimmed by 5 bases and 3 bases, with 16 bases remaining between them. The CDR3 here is CASSSAQGRYTEAFF. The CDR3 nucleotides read TGTGCCAGCTCATCCGCCCAGGGGCGTTACACTGAAGCTTTCTTT.

CDR3 DNA: TGTGCCAGTAGTATATATTCCGGGACAGGACCCTACGAGCAGTACTTC. Translating gives CASSIYSGTGPYEQYF. The chain links TRBV19 to TRBJ2-7, with 8 bases identical to TRBD1. Trimming took 2 bases from V and 2 from J; bases not matched to a gene: 8. Germline V gives CDR1 LNHDA, CDR2 SQIVND (reference sequence). This CDR3 is built from 16 residues.

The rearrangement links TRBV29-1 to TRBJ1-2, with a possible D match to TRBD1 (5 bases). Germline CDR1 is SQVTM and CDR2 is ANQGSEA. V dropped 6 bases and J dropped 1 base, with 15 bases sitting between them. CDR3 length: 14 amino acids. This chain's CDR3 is CSVALLQGNYGYTF. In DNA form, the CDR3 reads TGCAGCGTCGCCCTTCTCCAGGGTAACTATGGCTACACCTTC.

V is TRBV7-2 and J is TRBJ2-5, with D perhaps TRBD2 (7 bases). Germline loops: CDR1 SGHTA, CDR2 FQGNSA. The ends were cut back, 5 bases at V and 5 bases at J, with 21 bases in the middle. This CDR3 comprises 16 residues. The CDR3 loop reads CASSPGRGGAWETQYF. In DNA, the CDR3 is TGTGCCAGCAGCCCCGGGAGAGGGGGGGCTTGGGAGACCCAGTACTTC.